The 9 T cell receptor beta chains in this list originate from one sample, sequenced in a study of T cell repertoires in cytomegalovirus infection (dated by TCRdb to the late 2010s). The listed sequencing device is Illumina HiSeq 1500. TCRdb took the public reads, trimmed them with fastp at Q25, ran MiXCR for clone calling and kept in-frame beta chains. Each CDR3 protein gets just one entry, which takes the most common genes and DNA from the rows behind it. This sample gives 640,000 or so distinct CDR3 sequences in total; around 31% of them show up just once. About 20% of the sample rests with the top ten. The treatment or condition label on this specimen signifies: in vitro stimulation with specific CMV peptide epitopes to enrich CMV-specific T cells. Antigens of these TCRs are unknown. The source material was cultured PBMCs, sampled from culture after CMV antigen stimulation. These receptors all stem from a human donor in good health (CMV status not recorded). Some clones in this sample may be carry-over from other donors' samples.

This clonotype was seen a handful of times. The CDR3 is CASSFGTTGSQPQHF. The CDR3 DNA reads TGTGCCAGCAGTTTCGGCACGACAGGGAGTCAGCCCCAGCATTTT. The genes are TRBV6-6 and TRBJ1-5; 7 positions agree with TRBD1. V lost 4 bases and J lost 6; bases outside the gene matches: 9. This CDR3 region has 15 residues. Germline CDR1 and CDR2: MNHNY and SVGAGI (reference sequence).

This chain links TRBV2 with TRBJ1-2; 9 bases agree with TRBD1. Unmatched junction bases numbered 9, after V lost 8 bases and J lost 8 bases. The germline CDR1 and CDR2 sequences are SNHLY and FYNNEI. This CDR3 is 13 amino acids long. The DNA of the CDR3 is TGTGCCAGCGCCGGGACAGGGCCTAGCGGCTACACCTTC. Translation: CASAGTGPSGYTF.

This clonotype was seen a handful of times. V is TRBV6-1 and J is TRBJ2-3, with TRBD1 matching 8 bases. With V trimmed by 4 bases and J by 2 bases, 5 bases remained unmatched. The CDR3 contains 15 residues. Germline CDR1 reads MNHNS; CDR2 reads SASEGT. CDR3 sequence reads: CASSVDRATTDTQYF. In DNA, the CDR3 is TGTGCCAGCAGTGTGGACAGGGCCACCACAGATACGCAGTATTTT.

The chain recombines TRBV20-1 with TRBJ1-5, with D perhaps TRBD1 (6 bases). Trimming stripped 3 bases from V and 5 bases from J, with 11 bases between. Germline assignment: CDR1 DFQATT and CDR2 SNEGSKA (reference sequence). This CDR3 has 13 residues. The CDR3 nucleotides are TGCAGTGCTAGCGGGGACACCGATCAGCCCCAGCATTTT. Its protein is CSASGDTDQPQHF.

V and J are TRBV19 and TRBJ1-2; perhaps TRBD1 as D (5 bases). The CDR3 spans 12 residues. Trimming removed 4 bases at V and 7 bases at J, with 10 bases between. CDR1 is LNHDA and CDR2 is SQIVND in the germline V gene (reference sequence). The CDR3 here is CASSKGAFGYTF. DNA of the CDR3: TGTGCCAGTAGTAAAGGGGCTTTTGGCTACACCTTC.

This clonotype was counted at least ten times. The V call is TRBV7-8, the J call TRBJ2-3, with D possibly being TRBD1 or TRBD2 (5 bases each). The V end was cut by 1 base, the J end by 5 bases, with 10 bases between. Germline assignment: CDR1 SGHVS and CDR2 FQNEAQ. The CDR3 has 14 residues. The CDR3 loop reads CASSLGGIGDTQYF. The DNA of the CDR3 is TGTGCCAGCAGCTTAGGGGGGATTGGAGATACGCAGTATTTT.

This clonotype turned up a few times. CDR3 sequence reads: CSARPAPARSPLHF. The CDR3 DNA sequence: TGCAGTGCTAGACCCGCCCCTGCGCGATCACCCCTCCACTTT. The V and J genes are TRBV20-1 and TRBJ1-6; no definite D call. Per the germline V gene, CDR1 is DFQATT and CDR2 is SNEGSKA (reference sequence). The CDR3 covers 14 residues. V was trimmed by 2 bases and J by 10 bases, leaving 15 bases between them.

The chain couples TRBV19 to TRBJ2-4, with D perhaps given as TRBD1 or TRBD2 (5 bases each). The V end lost 1 base, the J end lost 7 bases, and 14 bases lay between the germline ends. The germline V gene encodes CDR1 LNHDA and CDR2 SQIVND (reference sequence). CDR3 size: 15 residues. The CDR3 region has the DNA TGTGCCAGTAGTATAGGTGCCCGGGGCACCAACATTCAGTACTTC. As protein: CASSIGARGTNIQYF.

This chain links TRBV6-2 or TRBV6-3 with TRBJ2-1; 7 nucleotides align to TRBD2. The V gene's germline CDR1 is MNHEY and CDR2 SVGEGT. CDR3 length: 15 residues. The J segment lost 4 bases and the V segment lost 2 bases, leaving 5 bases of the junction unmatched. The CDR3 nucleotides are TGTGCCAGCAGTTACACGGCTAGCGGATACAATGAGCAGTTCTTC. It codes for CASSYTASGYNEQFF.